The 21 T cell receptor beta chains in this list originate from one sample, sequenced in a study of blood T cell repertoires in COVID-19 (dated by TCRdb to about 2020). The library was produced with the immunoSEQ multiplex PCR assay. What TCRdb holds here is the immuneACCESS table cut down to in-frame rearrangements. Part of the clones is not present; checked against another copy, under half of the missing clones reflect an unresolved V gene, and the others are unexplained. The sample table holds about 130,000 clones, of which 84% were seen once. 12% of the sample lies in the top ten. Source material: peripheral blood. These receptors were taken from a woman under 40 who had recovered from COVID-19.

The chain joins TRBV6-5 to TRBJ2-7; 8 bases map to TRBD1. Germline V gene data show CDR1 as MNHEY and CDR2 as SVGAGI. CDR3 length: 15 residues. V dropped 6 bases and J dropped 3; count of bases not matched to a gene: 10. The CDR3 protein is CASRPRDRSLYEQYF. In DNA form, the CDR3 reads TGTGCCAGCAGACCCCGGGACAGGAGTCTCTACGAGCAGTACTTC.

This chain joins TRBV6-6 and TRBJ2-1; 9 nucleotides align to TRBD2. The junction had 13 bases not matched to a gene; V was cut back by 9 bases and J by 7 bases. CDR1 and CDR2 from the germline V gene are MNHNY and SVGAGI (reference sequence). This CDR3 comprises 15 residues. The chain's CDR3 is CASQKISGSGNEQFF. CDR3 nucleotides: TGTGCCAGTCAGAAGATTAGCGGGAGCGGGAATGAGCAGTTCTTC.

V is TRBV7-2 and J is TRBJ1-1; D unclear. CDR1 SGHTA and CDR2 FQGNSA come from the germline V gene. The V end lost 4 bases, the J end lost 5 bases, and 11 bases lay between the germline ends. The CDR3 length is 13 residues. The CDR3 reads CASSSGGGTEAFF. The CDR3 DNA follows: TGTGCCAGCAGCTCGGGAGGCGGGACTGAAGCTTTCTTT.

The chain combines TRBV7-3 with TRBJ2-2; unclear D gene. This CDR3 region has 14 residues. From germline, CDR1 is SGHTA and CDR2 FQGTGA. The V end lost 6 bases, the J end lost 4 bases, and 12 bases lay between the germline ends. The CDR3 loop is CASSWSTTTGELFF. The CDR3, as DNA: TGTGCCAGCAGTTGGTCGACAACCACCGGGGAGCTGTTTTTT.

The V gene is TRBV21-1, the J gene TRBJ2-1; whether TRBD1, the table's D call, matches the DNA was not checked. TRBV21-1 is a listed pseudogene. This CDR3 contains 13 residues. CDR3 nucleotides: TGTGCCAGCAGCAAATCCAGGGCTAATGAGCAGTTCTTC. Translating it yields CASSKSRANEQFF.

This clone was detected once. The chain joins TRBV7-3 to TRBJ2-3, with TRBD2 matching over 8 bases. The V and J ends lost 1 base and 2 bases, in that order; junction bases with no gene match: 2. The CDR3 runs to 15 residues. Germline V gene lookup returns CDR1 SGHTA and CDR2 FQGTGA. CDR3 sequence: CASSLISGDTDTQYF. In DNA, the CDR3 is TGTGCCAGCAGCTTAATTAGCGGGGACACAGATACGCAGTATTTT.

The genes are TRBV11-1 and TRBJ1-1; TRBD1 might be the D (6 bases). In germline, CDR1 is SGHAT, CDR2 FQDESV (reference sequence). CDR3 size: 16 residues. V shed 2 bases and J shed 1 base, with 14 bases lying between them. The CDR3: CASSLQGGQPNTEAFF. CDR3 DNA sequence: TGTGCCAGCAGCTTACAGGGCGGACAGCCGAACACTGAAGCTTTCTTT.

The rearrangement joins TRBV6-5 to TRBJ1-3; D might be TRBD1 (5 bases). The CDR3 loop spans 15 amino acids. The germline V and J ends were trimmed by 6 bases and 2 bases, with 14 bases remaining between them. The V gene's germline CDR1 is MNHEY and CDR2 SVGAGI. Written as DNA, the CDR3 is TGTGCCAGCAGGGTGGGAGGGGCGCCTGGAAACACCATATATTTT. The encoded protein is CASRVGGAPGNTIYF.

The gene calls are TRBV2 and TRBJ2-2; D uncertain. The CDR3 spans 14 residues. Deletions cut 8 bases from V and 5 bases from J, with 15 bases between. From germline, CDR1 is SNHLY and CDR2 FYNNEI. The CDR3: CASGPLASTGELFF. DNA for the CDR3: TGTGCCAGCGGCCCGTTGGCTTCAACCGGGGAGCTGTTTTTT.

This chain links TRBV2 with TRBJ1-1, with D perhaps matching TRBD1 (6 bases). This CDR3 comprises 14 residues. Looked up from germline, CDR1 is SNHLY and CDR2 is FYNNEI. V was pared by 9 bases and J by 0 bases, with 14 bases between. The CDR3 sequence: CASYRVSVNTEAFF. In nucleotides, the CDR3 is TGTGCCAGTTACAGGGTAAGCGTGAACACTGAAGCTTTCTTT.

The chain's CDR3 is CASSVGSGHDTEAFF. As DNA, the CDR3 is TGTGCCAGCAGCGTAGGTTCAGGACATGACACTGAAGCTTTCTTT. The chain recombines TRBV9 with TRBJ1-1, with D maybe TRBD1 (5 bases). This CDR3 spans 15 amino acids. Between the trimmed V and J ends, which lost 0 bases and 3 bases, there was a span of 12 bases. CDR1 and CDR2 from the germline V gene are SGDLS and YYNGEE.

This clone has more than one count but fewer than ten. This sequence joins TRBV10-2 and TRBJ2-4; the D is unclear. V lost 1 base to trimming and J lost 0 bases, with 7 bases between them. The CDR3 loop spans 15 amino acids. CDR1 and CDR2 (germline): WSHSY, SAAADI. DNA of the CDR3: TGCGCCAGCAGTGAGTACTTTCTAGCCAAAAACATTCAGTACTTC. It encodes CASSEYFLAKNIQYF.

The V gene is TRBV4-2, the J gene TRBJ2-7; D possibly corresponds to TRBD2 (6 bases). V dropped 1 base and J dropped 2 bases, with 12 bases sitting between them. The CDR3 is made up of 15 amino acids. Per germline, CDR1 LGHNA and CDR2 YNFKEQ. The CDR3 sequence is CASSQGTGETYEQYF. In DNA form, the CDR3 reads TGTGCCAGCAGCCAAGGGACGGGAGAGACCTACGAGCAGTACTTC.

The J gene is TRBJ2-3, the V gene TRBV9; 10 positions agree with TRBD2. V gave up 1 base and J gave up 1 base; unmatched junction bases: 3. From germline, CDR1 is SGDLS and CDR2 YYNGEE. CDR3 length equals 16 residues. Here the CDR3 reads CASSVTSGAGTDTQYF. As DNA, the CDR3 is TGTGCCAGCAGCGTAACTAGCGGGGCGGGCACAGATACGCAGTATTTT.

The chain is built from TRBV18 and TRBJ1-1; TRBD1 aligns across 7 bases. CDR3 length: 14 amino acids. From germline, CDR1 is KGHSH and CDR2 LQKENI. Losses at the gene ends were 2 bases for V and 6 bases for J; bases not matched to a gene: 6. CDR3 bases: TGTGCCAGCTCACCAGACTACAGGGGAGCTGAAGCTTTCTTT. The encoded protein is CASSPDYRGAEAFF. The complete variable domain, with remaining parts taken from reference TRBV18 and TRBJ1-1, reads NAGVMQNPRHLVRRRGQEARLRCSPMKGHSHVYWYRQLPEEGLKFMVYLQKENIIDESGMPKERFSAEFPKEGPSILRIQQVVRGDSAAYFCASSPDYRGAEAFFGQGTRLTVV.

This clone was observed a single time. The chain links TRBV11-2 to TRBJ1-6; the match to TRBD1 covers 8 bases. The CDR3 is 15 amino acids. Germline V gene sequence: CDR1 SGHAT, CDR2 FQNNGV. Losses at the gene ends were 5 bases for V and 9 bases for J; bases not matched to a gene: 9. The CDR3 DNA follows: TGTGCCAGCAGCCTGATCCGGGACAGGAGTTCACCCCTCCACTTT. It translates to CASSLIRDRSSPLHF. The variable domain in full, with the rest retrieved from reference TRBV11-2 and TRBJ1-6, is EAGVAQSPRYKIIEKRQSVAFWCNPISGHATLYWYQQILGQGPKLLIQFQNNGVVDDSQLPKDRFSAERLKGVDSTLKIQPAKLEDSAVYLCASSLIRDRSSPLHFGNGTRLTVT.

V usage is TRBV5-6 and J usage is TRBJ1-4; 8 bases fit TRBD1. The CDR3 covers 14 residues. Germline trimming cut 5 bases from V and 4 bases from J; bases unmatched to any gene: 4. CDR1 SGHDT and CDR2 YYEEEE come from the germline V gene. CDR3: CASSPGGYNEKLFF. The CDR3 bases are TGTGCCAGCAGTCCAGGGGGCTATAATGAAAAACTGTTTTTT.

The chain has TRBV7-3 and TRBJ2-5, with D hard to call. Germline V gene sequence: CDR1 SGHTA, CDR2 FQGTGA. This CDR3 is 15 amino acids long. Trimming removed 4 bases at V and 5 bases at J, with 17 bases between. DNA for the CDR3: TGTGCCAGCAGCTCCCTCCATGACGGGTTGGAGACCCAGTACTTC. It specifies CASSSLHDGLETQYF.

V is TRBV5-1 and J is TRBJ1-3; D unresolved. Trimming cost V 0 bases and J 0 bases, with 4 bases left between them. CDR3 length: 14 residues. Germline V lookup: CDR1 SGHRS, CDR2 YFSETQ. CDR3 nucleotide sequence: TGCGCCAGCAGCTTGGGAGCCTCTGGAAACACCATATATTTT. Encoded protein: CASSLGASGNTIYF.

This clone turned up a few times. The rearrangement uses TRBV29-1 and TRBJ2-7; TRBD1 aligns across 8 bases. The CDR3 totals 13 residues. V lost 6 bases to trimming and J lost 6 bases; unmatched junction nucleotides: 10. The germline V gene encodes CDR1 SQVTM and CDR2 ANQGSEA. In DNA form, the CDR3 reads TGCAGCGTCAGTTCCCCTACAGGGGGCGAGCAGTACTTC. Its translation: CSVSSPTGGEQYF.

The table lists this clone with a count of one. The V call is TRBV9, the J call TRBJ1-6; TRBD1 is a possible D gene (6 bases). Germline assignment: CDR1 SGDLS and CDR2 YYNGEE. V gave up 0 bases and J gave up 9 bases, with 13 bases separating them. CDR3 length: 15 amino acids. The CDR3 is CASSVGQAAGSPLHF. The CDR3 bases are TGTGCCAGCAGCGTAGGACAGGCTGCGGGTTCACCCCTCCACTTT. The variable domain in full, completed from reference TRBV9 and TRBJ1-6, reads DSGVTQTPKHLITATGQRVTLRCSPRSGDLSVYWYQQSLDQGLQFLIQYYNGEERAKGNILERFSAQQFPDLHSELNLSSLELGDSALYFCASSVGQAAGSPLHFGNGTRLTVT.